Listed below are T cell receptor beta chains from one sample, sequenced in a study of T-cell memory formation after mild COVID-19. TCRdb re-derived calls from the 5' RACE reads in MiXCR, one entry per CDR3 protein. The sample contains 300,000 to 350,000 distinct CDR3 sequences, under 15% of which appear only once. Sequencing used PBMCs or a T cell subset sorted from them (not recorded which). Receptors were obtained from a young man who had mild COVID-19 (a few samples of this study predate the infection). Cell type and time point are not known. Both conserved end residues are part of each CDR3. The D gene is left open where the match is weak. The size entry is marked missing in some rows and otherwise reads once, few, many or a size class.

>NA|NA|TRBJ2-6|TRBV20-1
CSARNSGANVLTF
TGCAGTGCTAGAAACTCTGGGGCCAACGTCCTGACTTTC
>many|TRBD2|TRBJ2-5|TRBV7-3
CASSLTGGSSRETQYF
TGTGCCAGCAGCTTAACCGGGGGGAGTTCTCGGGAGACCCAGTACTTC
>NA|TRBD2|TRBJ2-1|TRBV7-6
CASSLVAGEYNEQFF
TGTGCCAGCAGCTTAGTAGCGGGGGAATACAATGAGCAGTTCTTC
>NA|NA|TRBJ1-6|TRBV3-1
CASSPNPGNSPLHF
TGTGCCAGCAGCCCGAACCCGGGCAATTCACCCCTCCACTTT
>NA|NA|TRBJ1-2|TRBV28
CAIGRSSANYGYTF
TGTGCCATCGGAAGGTCGTCAGCTAACTATGGCTACACCTTC
>few|TRBD2|TRBJ2-1|TRBV20-1
CSARAGLAGGLDEQFF
TGCAGTGCTAGAGCAGGACTAGCGGGGGGCTTGGATGAGCAGTTCTTC
>few|TRBD1|TRBJ2-1|TRBV6-5
CASSLNRGKNEQFF
TGTGCCAGCAGTCTTAACAGGGGGAAAAATGAGCAGTTCTTC
>NA|TRBD1|TRBJ2-2|TRBV15
CATSSGGQGFTGELFF
TGTGCCACCAGCAGTGGGGGACAGGGGTTTACCGGGGAGCTGTTTTTT
>many|TRBD1|TRBJ2-3|TRBV5-6
CASSWGQGDTQYF
TGTGCCAGCAGCTGGGGACAGGGAGATACGCAGTATTTT
>NA|TRBD2|TRBJ2-3|TRBV7-9
CASSFLPGGDTQYF
TGTGCCAGCAGTTTTCTCCCCGGGGGGGATACGCAGTATTTT
>NA|NA|TRBJ2-3|TRBV12-3/TRBV12-4
CASSPKVLWGDPTDTQYF
TGTGCCAGCAGTCCAAAAGTTTTGTGGGGGGACCCCACAGATACGCAGTATTTT
>many|NA|TRBJ1-3|TRBV7-9
CASSPNRVGNTIYF
TGTGCCAGCAGTCCTAACAGGGTTGGAAACACCATATATTTT
>few|TRBD1|TRBJ2-7|TRBV6-5
CASMTGGESYEQYF
TGTGCCAGCATGACAGGGGGGGAATCCTACGAGCAGTACTTC
>few|TRBD1|TRBJ2-2|TRBV12-3/TRBV12-4
CASTKGTGGPGELFF
TGTGCCAGCACCAAGGGGACAGGGGGCCCCGGGGAGCTGTTTTTT
>many|NA|TRBJ2-1|TRBV4-1
CASSPYRGLYNEQFF
TGCGCCAGCAGCCCGTACAGGGGACTTTACAATGAGCAGTTCTTC
>few|NA|TRBJ1-5|TRBV13
CASSLARQPQHF
TGTGCCAGCAGCTTAGCTCGGCAGCCCCAGCATTTT
>NA|NA|TRBJ1-2|TRBV12-3/TRBV12-4
CASSPGRHYGYTF
TGTGCCAGCAGCCCCGGCAGGCACTATGGCTACACCTTC
>many|NA|TRBJ2-7|TRBV4-1
CASSQRQGGPYEQYF
TGCGCCAGCAGCCAACGCCAGGGGGGACCCTACGAGCAGTACTTC
>few|TRBD2|TRBJ2-3|TRBV7-9
CASSLPLAGGSTDTQYF
TGTGCCAGCAGCTTACCTCTAGCGGGGGGAAGCACAGATACGCAGTATTTT
>few|TRBD1|TRBJ1-2|TRBV4-2
CASSPGQGVNYGYTF
TGTGCCAGCAGCCCGGGACAGGGAGTAAACTATGGCTACACCTTC
>few|TRBD2|TRBJ2-2|TRBV6-2/TRBV6-3
CASSYYERGGRTGELFF
TGTGCCAGCAGTTACTACGAGCGGGGGGGCCGAACCGGGGAGCTGTTTTTT
>NA|NA|TRBJ2-1|TRBV5-1
CASSLSGLGNEQFF
TGCGCCAGCAGCTTGTCAGGATTAGGCAATGAGCAGTTCTTC
>few|TRBD1|TRBJ1-6|TRBV4-1
CASSRGGGLNSPLHF
TGCGCCAGCAGTCGAGGGGGCGGACTGAATTCACCCCTCCACTTT
>many|TRBD2|TRBJ2-3|TRBV12-3/TRBV12-4
CASSLLADTDTQYF
TGTGCCAGCAGTTTACTAGCGGACACAGATACGCAGTATTTT
>NA|NA|TRBJ1-5|TRBV4-1
CASSQGHSVRYSNQPQHF
TGCGCCAGCAGCCAAGGACACTCGGTCAGATATAGCAATCAGCCCCAGCATTTT
>few|NA|TRBJ1-1|TRBV10-3
CAISESSGLEIARTSEAFF
TGTGCCATCAGTGAGTCGTCAGGTTTAGAGATTGCGAGAACTTCCGAAGCTTTCTTT
>NA|NA|TRBJ1-2|TRBV12-3/TRBV12-4
CASSAALRAPGGYTF
TGTGCCAGCAGTGCCGCCCTGAGAGCGCCTGGAGGCTACACCTTC
>few|TRBD1|TRBJ1-6|TRBV6-2/TRBV6-3
CASSLDRGRNSPLHF
TGTGCCAGCAGTCTCGACAGGGGGCGGAATTCACCCCTCCACTTT
>NA|TRBD2|TRBJ2-1|TRBV4-2
CASSPGTSGGPNEQFF
TGTGCCAGCAGCCCGGGGACTAGCGGGGGGCCCAATGAGCAGTTCTTC
>few|TRBD2|TRBJ2-1|TRBV4-2
CASSKGGGLNEQFF
TGTGCCAGCAGCAAAGGCGGGGGGCTGAATGAGCAGTTCTTC
>many|NA|TRBJ1-4|TRBV7-2
CASSPRLNEKLFF
TGTGCCAGCAGCCCCCGTCTTAATGAAAAACTGTTTTTT
>NA|NA|TRBJ2-5|TRBV6-5
CASSYSYPPQTQYF
TGTGCCAGCAGTTACTCGTATCCGCCGCAGACCCAGTACTTC
>NA|TRBD1|TRBJ1-1|TRBV5-1
CASSGGTTGEETEAFF
TGCGCCAGCAGCGGGGGGACCACAGGGGAGGAGACTGAAGCTTTCTTT
>many|NA|TRBJ2-5|TRBV12-3/TRBV12-4
CASSNWGGWQETQYF
TGTGCCAGCAGCAACTGGGGTGGTTGGCAAGAGACCCAGTACTTC
>NA|NA|TRBJ2-7|TRBV6-6
CATANGGISYEKYF
TGTGCCACCGCGAATGGAGGGATCTCCTACGAGAAGTACTTC
>NA|NA|TRBJ1-2|TRBV6-5
CASSYANYGYTF
TGTGCCAGCAGTTATGCTAACTATGGCTACACCTTC
>NA|NA|TRBJ2-2|TRBV3-1
CASDSRAGELFF
TGTGCCAGCGACTCGAGGGCCGGGGAGCTGTTTTTT